A single sample gave rise to the 11 T cell receptor beta chains below, sequenced in a study of blood T cell repertoires in COVID-19. The repertoire was sequenced with immunoSEQ multiplex PCR; TCRdb's copy has only in-frame clones and lacks some. The repertoire includes 150,000 to 170,000 clones, roughly 80% of them detected once, and roughly 1.7% sits in the top ten. The sequenced material came from peripheral blood. The source of these receptors is an elderly man with acute or convalescent COVID-19.

This chain connects TRBV29-1 to TRBJ2-1, with D possibly being TRBD1 (6 bases). Germline V gene data show CDR1 as SQVTM and CDR2 as ANQGSEA. The CDR3 spans 14 residues. With 3 bases removed from V and 4 bases from J, the gap between germline ends came to 13 bases. This CDR3 reads CSVDGGARYNEQFF. CDR3 bases: TGCAGCGTTGATGGGGGCGCGAGGTACAATGAGCAGTTCTTC.

The chain employs TRBV2 and TRBJ2-7; D is uncertain. The V and J ends lost 2 bases and 6 bases respectively, with 17 bases between them. Looked up from germline, CDR1 is SNHLY and CDR2 is FYNNEI. CDR3 size: 15 residues. CDR3 sequence reads: CASSERAALRIEQYV. CDR3 coding DNA: TGTGCCAGCAGTGAACGCGCCGCCTTACGTATCGAGCAGTACGTC.

This chain joins TRBV5-1 and TRBJ2-5, with D possibly TRBD1 on 5 matching bases. Trimming took off 1 base at V and 4 bases at J, with 11 bases between the two ends. There are 14 residues in the CDR3. Per germline, CDR1 SGHRS and CDR2 YFSETQ. CDR3 sequence (DNA): TGCGCCAGCAGCTTGAGGGGCCAGGGAGAGACCCAGTACTTC. It yields the protein CASSLRGQGETQYF. Full variable domain (missing parts from reference TRBV5-1 and TRBJ2-5): KAGVTQTPRYLIKTRGQQVTLSCSPISGHRSVSWYQQTPGQGLQFLFEYFSETQRNKGNFPGRFSGRQFSNSRSEMNVSTLELGDSALYLCASSLRGQGETQYFGPGTRLLVL.

This rearrangement joins TRBV3-1 (or the pseudogene TRBV3-2) to TRBJ1-6; tentative D call: TRBD1 (6 bases). The germline CDR1 and CDR2 sequences are LGHDT and YNNKEL (reference sequence). The CDR3 totals 12 residues. V was pared by 6 bases and J by 9 bases, with 9 bases between. CDR3 sequence (DNA): TGTGCCAGCAGACGAGGGGGTTCACCCCTCCACTTT. It specifies CASRRGGSPLHF.

V and J are TRBV11-2 and TRBJ2-2, with a weak D call TRBD1 (5 bases). Trimming left V 1 base short and J 5 bases short, with 11 bases between. In germline, CDR1 is SGHAT, CDR2 FQNNGV. The CDR3 runs 15 residues. The CDR3 loop is CASSLGGRPTGELFF. CDR3 coding DNA: TGTGCCAGCAGCTTAGGGGGCAGACCTACCGGGGAGCTGTTTTTT.

The CDR3 sequence: CASSFFQSNTGELFF. CDR3 coding DNA: TGTGCCAGCAGTTTTTTCCAGTCGAACACCGGGGAGCTGTTTTTT. This chain links TRBV28 with TRBJ2-2, with D hard to call. Between the trimmed V and J ends, which lost 3 bases and 0 bases, there was a span of 8 bases. The CDR3 spans 15 residues. Germline lookup yields CDR1 MDHEN and CDR2 SYDVKM. Filled out from reference TRBV28 and TRBJ2-2, the complete variable domain reads DVKVTQSSRYLVKRTGEKVFLECVQDMDHENMFWYRQDPGLGLRLIYFSYDVKMKEKGDIPEGYSVSREKKERFSLILESASTNQTSMYLCASSFFQSNTGELFFGEGSRLTVL.

The sample holds many counts of this clone. The chain employs TRBV10-3 and TRBJ2-2; 7 nucleotides agree with TRBD2. Germline trimming cut 10 bases from V and 5 bases from J; bases unmatched to any gene: 10. The CDR3 length is 14 residues. Germline lookup yields CDR1 ENHRY and CDR2 SYGVKD. The CDR3 bases are TGTGCCACCACCGGGAGGTTGAGTACCGGGGAGCTGTTTTTT. It translates to CATTGRLSTGELFF.

This chain uses TRBV19 with TRBJ2-3, with D possibly being TRBD1 (5 bases). V gave up 1 base and J gave up 3 bases, with 8 bases separating them. CDR1 and CDR2 from the germline V gene are LNHDA and SQIVND (reference sequence). The CDR3 is 14 amino acids. The DNA for the CDR3 is TGTGCCAGTAGTATAGGGGGCCGGACAGATACGCAGTATTTT. This encodes CASSIGGRTDTQYF.

This chain links TRBV29-1 with TRBJ1-3; 7 positions match TRBD1. V lost 5 bases to trimming and J lost 5 bases; unmatched junction nucleotides: 6. Looked up from germline, CDR1 is SQVTM and CDR2 is ANQGSEA. The CDR3 runs to 13 residues. DNA of the CDR3: TGCAGCGTTATCGCAGGGGGGAGAAACACCATATATTTT. It specifies CSVIAGGRNTIYF.

The chain has TRBV30 and TRBJ2-7; 8 positions agree with TRBD2. CDR3 length: 15 residues. Germline V gene lookup returns CDR1 GTSNPN and CDR2 SVGIG (reference sequence). The V and J ends lost 1 base and 4 bases, in that order; junction bases with no gene match: 9. The CDR3: CAWSGGRGGNYEQYF. As DNA, the CDR3 is TGTGCCTGGAGTGGGGGGCGCGGGGGGAATTACGAGCAGTACTTC. The entire variable domain, with the rest obtained from reference TRBV30 and TRBJ2-7, is as follows: SQTIHQWPATLVQPVGSPLSLECTVEGTSNPNLYWYRQAAGRGLQLLFYSVGIGQISSEVPQNLSASRPQDRQFILSSKKLLLSDSGFYLCAWSGGRGGNYEQYFGPGTRLTVT.

CDR3 coding DNA: TGTGCCAGCAGCCAAGAAGGACCGGGGACTACAGTACAGCCCGAGCAGTTCTTC. This translates into CASSQEGPGTTVQPEQFF. V gene TRBV4-2 combines with J gene TRBJ2-1; 7 bases map to TRBD2. The CDR3 is 18 amino acids. Per the germline V gene, CDR1 is LGHNA and CDR2 is YNFKEQ. With 0 bases clipped from V and 10 bases from J, the junction kept 18 bases outside the gene matches.